This T cell receptor (beta chain) was found in a study of cytomegalovirus exposure and HLA in healthy donors. Study-level points and caveats: HLA-A and HLA-B allele assignments for most subjects were reportedly predicted accurately using TCR beta sequences.

The V gene's germline CDR1 is SGHRS and CDR2 YFSETQ. CDR3 length equals 17 residues. With 0 bases clipped from V and 1 base from J, the junction kept 5 bases outside the gene matches. The PCR contained 60 Vbeta and 13 Jbeta primers. Libraries were prepared by immunoSEQ multiplex PCR; TCRdb keeps only in-frame clonotypes and omits some of them. The sample comprises 55,000 to 85,000 clones, less than 80% of which are singletons, and roughly 3% rests with the top ten. Comments on this clone: As yet, its antigen is unknown.

Sequencing was carried out using PBMCs. The source is a woman aged 45-65 years in good health and CMV-seronegative. The chain links TRBV5-1 to TRBJ2-2; 8 positions match TRBD1. CDR3 nucleotide sequence: TGCGCCAGCAGCTTGGGACCCGGACAGGGGAACACCGGGGAGCTGTTTTTT. Translated, it gives CASSLGPGQGNTGELFF.